The 20 T cell receptor beta chains presented below share a single source sample, sequenced in a study of T-cell memory formation after mild COVID-19. TCRdb processed the 5' RACE reads anew with MiXCR; each CDR3 protein has one entry. The data show fewer than 650,000 distinct CDR3 sequences, approximately 15% seen once. The specimen was PBMCs or a T cell subset sorted from them (not recorded which). These receptors all stem from an adult woman who had mild COVID-19 (a few samples of this study predate the infection). Cell type and time point are not known.

The chain combines TRBV19 with TRBJ2-1; either TRBD1 or TRBD2 may fit D (5 bases each). Trimming cost V 3 bases and J 8 bases, with 11 bases left between them. This CDR3 is built from 13 residues. The germline V gene has CDR1 LNHDA and CDR2 SQIVND (reference sequence). CDR3 residues: CASSILGVDEQFF. The CDR3 coding sequence is TGTGCCAGTAGTATCCTGGGGGTCGATGAGCAGTTCTTC.

The sample holds a few counts of this clonotype. The chain employs TRBV6-1 and TRBJ2-1, with 9 bases matching TRBD1. Germline lookup yields CDR1 MNHNS and CDR2 SASEGT. Losses at the gene ends were 7 bases for V and 5 bases for J; bases not matched to a gene: 6. This CDR3 contains 14 residues. Here the CDR3 reads CASIAGTGNNEQFF. The CDR3 bases are TGTGCCAGCATCGCCGGGACAGGGAACAATGAGCAGTTCTTC.

The V call is TRBV19, the J call TRBJ1-5; 7 bases are shared with TRBD1. The J segment lost 5 bases and the V segment lost 7 bases, leaving 20 bases of the junction unmatched. CDR1 and CDR2 from the germline V gene are LNHDA and SQIVND (reference sequence). The CDR3 spans 18 residues. CDR3 sequence (DNA): TGTGCCAGTACTGCTTTGCAGGGGGTGGTATTGAGGCATCAGCCCCAGCATTTT. Translated: CASTALQGVVLRHQPQHF.

This clonotype appeared a few times. V gene TRBV4-1 combines with J gene TRBJ2-3; the D gene is possibly TRBD1 (5 bases). The V gene's germline CDR1 is MGHRA and CDR2 YSYEKL. V was cut by 6 bases and J by 1 base, with 11 bases left in between. The CDR3 consists of 14 residues. CDR3 region: CASRRVGGTDTQYF. For the CDR3, the DNA is TGCGCCAGCAGGCGAGTAGGGGGCACAGATACGCAGTATTTT.

This clonotype was seen a few times. The chain is built from TRBV7-9 and TRBJ2-1; 9 nucleotides match TRBD1. This CDR3 has 15 amino acids. Germline V gene data show CDR1 as SEHNR and CDR2 as FQNEAQ (reference sequence). V trimming: 1 base; J trimming: 7 bases; junction bases outside the gene matches: 5. CDR3 in DNA: TGTGCCAGCAGCTTAGGGACAGGGGTGCCGAATGAGCAGTTCTTC. Amino acids: CASSLGTGVPNEQFF.

This clonotype was observed a few times. The chain couples TRBV7-9 to TRBJ1-5; a weak D match, TRBD1 (5 bases). The germline CDR1 and CDR2 sequences are SEHNR and FQNEAQ (reference sequence). The CDR3 length is 15 residues. Trimming took 5 bases from V and 4 from J, leaving 15 bases between them. DNA for the CDR3: TGTGCCAGCAGCATTGGGACTGCAGAAAATCAGCCCCAGCATTTT. It specifies CASSIGTAENQPQHF.

The chain employs TRBV4-1 and TRBJ2-1, with 8 bases matching TRBD2. CDR1 MGHRA and CDR2 YSYEKL come from the germline V gene. Trimming cost V 2 bases and J 7 bases; bases outside gene matches: 7. The CDR3 has 15 residues. As DNA, the CDR3 is TGCGCCAGCAGCCAACGGGGGGGGGCCCCTAATGAGCAGTTCTTC. Translated: CASSQRGGAPNEQFF.

This clonotype was seen more than once but under ten times. The rearrangement links TRBV12-3 or TRBV12-4 to TRBJ1-1; 9 bases are shared with TRBD1. This CDR3 is 17 amino acids long. The trim removed 4 bases at V and 1 base at J, leaving 10 bases unmatched. CDR3 region: CASSSDRGGLRNTEAFF. DNA for the CDR3: TGTGCCAGCAGTTCGGACAGGGGTGGATTACGGAACACTGAAGCTTTCTTT.

The gene calls are TRBV5-5 and TRBJ1-5; 9 nucleotides line up with TRBD1. CDR1 and CDR2 from the germline V gene are SGHKS and YYEKEE (reference sequence). The CDR3 sequence is 16 residues long. The trim removed 0 bases at V and 5 bases at J, leaving 6 bases unmatched. CDR3 loop: CASSLGPGQGYQPQHF. The CDR3 region has the DNA TGTGCCAGCAGCTTGGGTCCGGGACAGGGATATCAGCCCCAGCATTTT.

The rearrangement links TRBV7-2 to TRBJ2-2, with 9 positions matching TRBD2. CDR1 is SGHTA and CDR2 is FQGNSA in the germline V gene. With 5 bases clipped from V and 6 bases from J, the junction kept 10 bases outside the gene matches. CDR3 length: 16 amino acids. The DNA for the CDR3 is TGTGCCAGCAGCCCCGTTAGCGGGAGACCCCCCGGGGAGCTGTTTTTT. Amino acids: CASSPVSGRPPGELFF.

The chain is built from TRBV27 and TRBJ1-4; no clear D. Trimming removed 9 bases at V and 4 bases at J, with 12 bases between. Germline V lookup: CDR1 MNHEY, CDR2 SMNVEV (reference sequence). The CDR3 is made up of 13 amino acids. Written as DNA, the CDR3 is TGTGCCAGTAGCGCCCGGAGTAATGAAAAACTGTTTTTT. This translates into CASSARSNEKLFF.

The chain employs TRBV5-4 and TRBJ2-2; possibly TRBD1 for D (6 bases). Trimming removed 5 bases at V and 8 bases at J, with 13 bases between. Germline CDR1 SGHNT, CDR2 YYREEE (reference sequence). The CDR3 totals 13 residues. The CDR3 nucleotides are TGTGCCAGCAGTATCGACAGGCCTGGGGAGCTGTTTTTT. Protein product: CASSIDRPGELFF. The whole variable domain, remainder taken from reference TRBV5-4 and TRBJ2-2, is ETGVTQSPTHLIKTRGQQVTLRCSSQSGHNTVSWYQQALGQGPQFIFQYYREEENGRGNFPPRFSGLQFPNYSSELNVNALELDDSALYLCASSIDRPGELFFGEGSRLTVL.

Only a few counts were recorded for this clonotype. The gene calls are TRBV3-1 and TRBJ2-5; tentative D call: TRBD1 (5 bases). Germline V gives CDR1 LGHDT, CDR2 YNNKEL (reference sequence). The length of the CDR3 is 17 residues. V was pared by 3 bases and J by 2 bases, with 19 bases between. The DNA of the CDR3 is TGTGCCAGCAGCCAGCCCTCTGGGATAAGGGGACAAGAGACCCAGTACTTC. Its translation is CASSQPSGIRGQETQYF.

This clonotype was observed a handful of times. The genes are TRBV7-9 and TRBJ1-2; 10 bases are shared with TRBD1. CDR3 length: 14 amino acids. V lost 5 bases and J lost 8; bases outside the gene matches: 8. The germline CDR1 and CDR2 sequences are SEHNR and FQNEAQ (reference sequence). The CDR3, as DNA: TGTGCCAGCAGCCCCCCCGGGACAGGGGTCGGCTACACCTTC. It encodes CASSPPGTGVGYTF.

The genes are TRBV12-3 or TRBV12-4 and TRBJ2-1; TRBD2 aligns across 8 bases. This CDR3 is 14 amino acids long. With V trimmed by 3 bases and J by 12 bases, 10 bases remained unmatched. CDR3 region: CASSFGGPRGGQFF. The CDR3 coding sequence is TGTGCCAGCAGTTTCGGCGGACCACGGGGGGGGCAGTTCTTC.

The rearrangement joins TRBV7-2 to TRBJ1-2, with 9 positions matching TRBD1. The ends lost 5 bases at V and 8 bases at J; junction bases unmatched: 9. The CDR3 is 14 amino acids. Germline V gene sequence: CDR1 SGHTA, CDR2 FQGNSA. CDR3 nucleotide sequence: TGTGCCAGCAGCGAACTACAGGGGGCAAGGGGCTACACCTTC. Amino acids: CASSELQGARGYTF.

This clonotype was seen only a few times. The chain employs TRBV29-1 and TRBJ2-5, with TRBD1 as a possible D gene (6 bases). The CDR3 consists of 12 residues. The V end lost 6 bases, the J end lost 0 bases, and 8 bases lay between the germline ends. Germline assignment: CDR1 SQVTM and CDR2 ANQGSEA. CDR3 residues: CSVRTDQETQYF. For the CDR3, the DNA is TGCAGCGTGCGGACAGACCAAGAGACCCAGTACTTC.

The chain carries TRBV19 and TRBJ2-3; 7 bases align to TRBD2. The trim removed 5 bases at V and 2 bases at J, leaving 13 bases unmatched. This CDR3 spans 17 amino acids. Looked up from germline, CDR1 is LNHDA and CDR2 is SQIVND (reference sequence). The CDR3 sequence: CASSSQRGAGPTDTQYF. The CDR3, as DNA: TGTGCCAGTAGTTCCCAAAGGGGAGCGGGGCCCACAGATACGCAGTATTTT.

This clonotype was recorded a few times. V usage is TRBV12-3 or TRBV12-4 and J usage is TRBJ1-1, with D perhaps TRBD1 (6 bases). CDR3 length: 13 residues. Between the trimmed V and J ends, which lost 7 bases and 3 bases, there was a span of 12 bases. The CDR3 bases are TGTGCCAGCACCTGGGGGGCCTACACTGAAGCTTTCTTT. This translates into CASTWGAYTEAFF.

This clonotype was seen only a few times. The DNA of the CDR3 is TGTGCCAGCAGTTTTACAGCTACTGAAGCTTTCTTT. Translation gives CASSFTATEAFF. The gene calls are TRBV12-3 or TRBV12-4 and TRBJ1-1, with D unresolved. This CDR3 comprises 12 residues. V shed 3 bases and J shed 5 bases, with 7 bases lying between them.